This is a list of T cell receptor beta chains from one sample in a study of spatial heterogeneity in lung cancer. TCRdb called the 5' RACE reads again in MiXCR, with one record for every CDR3 protein. In the table there are about 38,000 distinct CDR3 sequences, around 7.5% of which are singletons. The sequenced sample was PBMCs, obtained at surgery. These TCRs come from a male donor with early-stage non-small cell lung cancer. CDR3s include the opening cysteine and the closing phenylalanine or tryptophan. D genes are given only for firm matches. Clone size, where shown, is once, few, many, or a class for clones that have expanded.

D gene | clone size | J gene | V gene | CDR3 protein | CDR3 DNA
TRBD1 | many | TRBJ2-4 | TRBV7-6 | CASSLNGRGKNIQYF | TGTGCCAGCAGCTTAAACGGCAGGGGGAAAAACATTCAGTACTTC
NA | many | TRBJ1-2 | TRBV29-1 | CSAEVINYGYTF | TGCAGCGCCGAGGTAATTAACTATGGCTACACCTTC
NA | many | TRBJ2-2 | TRBV12-3/TRBV12-4 | CASSFNRNTGELFF | TGTGCCAGCAGTTTCAACCGGAACACCGGGGAGCTGTTTTTT
TRBD1 | NA | TRBJ1-1 | TRBV6-2/TRBV6-3 | CASSYSNDRGRSTEAFF | TGTGCCAGCAGTTACTCGAATGACAGGGGACGGTCCACTGAAGCTTTCTTT
TRBD2 | many | TRBJ2-2 | TRBV2 | CASSESSGGPNTGELFF | TGTGCCAGCAGTGAAAGTAGCGGGGGGCCTAACACCGGGGAGCTGTTTTTT
TRBD1 | many | TRBJ1-3 | TRBV15 | CATSRAGGVSGNTIYF | TGTGCCACCAGCAGAGCAGGGGGCGTCTCTGGAAACACCATATATTTT
TRBD1 | many | TRBJ2-6 | TRBV4-3 | CASSQDQGRDSFSGANVLTF | TGCGCCAGCAGCCAAGATCAGGGAAGGGACAGCTTCTCTGGGGCCAACGTCCTGACTTTC
NA | many | TRBJ1-5 | TRBV24-1 | CATSRGGLYSNQPQHF | TGTGCCACCAGCCGAGGCGGACTTTATAGCAATCAGCCCCAGCATTTT
NA | many | TRBJ2-4 | TRBV7-8 | CASSPGRMTGPLAKNIQYF | TGTGCCAGCAGCCCGGGACGGATGACCGGGCCCCTAGCCAAAAACATTCAGTACTTC
TRBD1 | many | TRBJ2-7 | TRBV10-3 | CAVQGAYEQYF | TGTGCCGTACAGGGGGCTTACGAGCAGTACTTC
TRBD2 | NA | TRBJ2-5 | TRBV6-5 | CASSYSGLAGFRETQYF | TGTGCCAGCAGTTACTCGGGGCTAGCGGGTTTTCGAGAGACCCAGTACTTC
NA | NA | TRBJ2-3 | TRBV4-1 | CASSQNIADTQYF | TGCGCCAGCAGCCAGAATATCGCAGATACGCAGTATTTT
NA | many | TRBJ2-1 | TRBV20-1 | CSAREYNEQFF | TGCAGTGCTAGGGAATACAATGAGCAGTTCTTC
TRBD1 | many | TRBJ1-2 | TRBV5-1 | CASSADQTGGYTF | TGCGCCAGCAGCGCAGACCAGACAGGGGGCTACACCTTC
TRBD1 | many | TRBJ1-2 | TRBV6-6 | CASTQRDSFFNYGYTF | TGTGCCAGCACTCAACGGGACAGCTTCTTTAACTATGGCTACACCTTC
TRBD2 | many | TRBJ2-1 | TRBV5-4 | CASSRSSGRADEQFF | TGTGCCAGCAGCCGGAGCAGCGGGAGGGCCGATGAGCAGTTCTTC
NA | NA | TRBJ1-3 | TRBV6-2/TRBV6-3 | CASSRLGRNSGNTIYF | TGTGCCAGCAGCCGCCTGGGACGGAACTCTGGAAACACCATATATTTT
NA | many | TRBJ2-1 | TRBV5-4 | CASNPPGIRNEQFF | TGTGCCAGCAACCCCCCGGGAATTCGCAATGAGCAGTTCTTC
NA | many | TRBJ1-1 | TRBV6-2/TRBV6-3 | CASSYSAGRSNTEAFF | TGTGCCAGCAGTTACTCGGCAGGGAGGTCGAACACTGAAGCTTTCTTT
NA | few | TRBJ2-7 | TRBV9 | CASSSDGYEQYF | TGTGCCAGCAGCTCGGACGGGTACGAGCAGTACTTC
NA | many | TRBJ2-3 | TRBV27 | CASSLNPAGSDTQYF | TGTGCCAGCAGTTTAAACCCCGCTGGCTCAGATACGCAGTATTTT
NA | many | TRBJ1-2 | TRBV20-1 | CSAPETQTNYGYTF | TGCAGTGCGCCAGAAACTCAGACTAACTATGGCTACACCTTC
NA | many | TRBJ2-3 | TRBV9 | CASSVGLAITDTQYF | TGTGCCAGCAGCGTAGGTCTAGCTATCACAGATACGCAGTATTTT
NA | many | TRBJ1-5 | TRBV7-2 | CASSPQGYSNQPQHF | TGTGCCAGCAGCCCTCAGGGGTATAGCAATCAGCCCCAGCATTTT
NA | NA | TRBJ2-5 | TRBV30 | CAWSVGETQYF | TGTGCCTGGAGTGTTGGGGAGACCCAGTACTTC
NA | many | TRBJ2-5 | TRBV24-1 | CATSDLWGETQYF | TGTGCCACCAGTGATTTATGGGGGGAGACCCAGTACTTC
TRBD1 | few | TRBJ2-1 | TRBV7-2 | CASSIAGGADYNEQFF | TGTGCCAGCAGCATTGCAGGGGGCGCGGACTACAATGAGCAGTTCTTC
NA | few | TRBJ1-2 | TRBV27 | CASSFGRDEGYTF | TGTGCCAGCAGTTTCGGAAGGGACGAAGGCTACACCTTC
TRBD2 | many | TRBJ2-7 | TRBV7-9 | CASSPPGLAVDEQYF | TGTGCCAGCAGTCCCCCGGGACTAGCAGTCGACGAGCAGTACTTC
TRBD1 | few | TRBJ1-1 | TRBV10-3 | CAISEDILRRGTGAFF | TGTGCCATCAGTGAGGATATCCTACGGAGAGGGACAGGAGCTTTCTTT
NA | many | TRBJ1-4 | TRBV5-1 | CASSLDSSNEKLFF | TGCGCCAGCAGCTTGGACAGCTCTAATGAAAAACTGTTTTTT
NA | many | TRBJ1-1 | TRBV12-3/TRBV12-4 | CASSHLRGRMNTEAFF | TGTGCCAGCAGCCACCTTAGGGGGAGGATGAACACTGAAGCTTTCTTT
TRBD2 | few | TRBJ2-2 | TRBV7-7 | CASSRGVPGELFF | TGTGCTAGCAGCCGGGGGGTCCCCGGGGAGCTGTTTTTT
NA | many | TRBJ2-7 | TRBV29-1 | CSVATISTWEQYF | TGCAGCGTTGCGACAATTTCAACGTGGGAGCAGTACTTC
NA | few | TRBJ2-2 | TRBV30 | CATDSGELFF | TGTGCCACGGATAGCGGGGAGCTGTTTTTT
NA | many | TRBJ2-7 | TRBV12-3/TRBV12-4 | CASSLGGRYEQYF | TGTGCCAGCAGTTTAGGGGGCCGCTACGAGCAGTACTTC
TRBD1 | many | TRBJ1-2 | TRBV19 | CASSIPGQPVDYGYTF | TGTGCCAGTAGTATCCCGGGACAGCCTGTAGACTATGGCTACACCTTC
NA | many | TRBJ1-1 | TRBV7-2 | CASSFEGSTEAFF | TGTGCCAGCAGCTTTGAGGGTTCCACTGAAGCTTTCTTT
NA | many | TRBJ2-3 | TRBV7-2 | CASSRRLVGPTDTQYF | TGTGCCAGCAGCCGACGACTAGTCGGGCCCACAGATACGCAGTATTTT
TRBD1 | large | TRBJ1-2 | TRBV29-1 | CSVEGTGTYGYTF | TGCAGCGTTGAAGGGACAGGGACCTATGGCTACACCTTC
TRBD1 | many | TRBJ2-2 | TRBV9 | CASSVGQGDTGELFF | TGTGCCAGCAGCGTTGGACAGGGCGACACCGGGGAGCTGTTTTTT